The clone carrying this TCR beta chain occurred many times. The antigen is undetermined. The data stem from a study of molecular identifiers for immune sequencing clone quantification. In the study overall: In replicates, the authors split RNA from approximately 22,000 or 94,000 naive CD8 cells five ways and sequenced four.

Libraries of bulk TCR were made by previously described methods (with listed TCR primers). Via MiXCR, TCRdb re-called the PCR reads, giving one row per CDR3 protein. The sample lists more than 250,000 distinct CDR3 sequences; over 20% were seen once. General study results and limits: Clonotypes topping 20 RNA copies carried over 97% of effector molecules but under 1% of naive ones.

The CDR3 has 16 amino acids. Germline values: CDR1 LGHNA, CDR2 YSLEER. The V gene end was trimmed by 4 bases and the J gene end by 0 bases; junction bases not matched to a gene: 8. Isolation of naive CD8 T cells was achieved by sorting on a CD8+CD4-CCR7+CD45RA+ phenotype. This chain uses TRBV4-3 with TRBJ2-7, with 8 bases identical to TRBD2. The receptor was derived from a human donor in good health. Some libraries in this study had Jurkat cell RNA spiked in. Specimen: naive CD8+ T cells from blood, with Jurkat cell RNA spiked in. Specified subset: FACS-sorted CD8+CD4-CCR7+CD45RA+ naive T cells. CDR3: CASSPGLASSSYEQYF. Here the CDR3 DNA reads TGCGCCAGCAGCCCCGGACTAGCCTCAAGCTCCTACGAGCAGTACTTC.